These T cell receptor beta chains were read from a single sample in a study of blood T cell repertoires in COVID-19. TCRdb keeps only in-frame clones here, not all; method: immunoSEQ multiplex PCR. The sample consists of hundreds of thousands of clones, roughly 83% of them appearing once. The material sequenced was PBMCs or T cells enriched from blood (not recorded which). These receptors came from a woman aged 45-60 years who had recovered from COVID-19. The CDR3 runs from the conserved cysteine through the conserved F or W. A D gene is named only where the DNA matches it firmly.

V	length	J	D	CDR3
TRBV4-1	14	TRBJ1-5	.	CASSQEQQTRAQHF
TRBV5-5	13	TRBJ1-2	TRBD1	CASSDGQGNGYTF
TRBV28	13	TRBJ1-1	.	CASRRRVNTEAFF
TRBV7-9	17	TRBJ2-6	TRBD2	CASRFGRGSSGANVLTF
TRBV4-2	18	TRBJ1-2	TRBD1	CASSISGTGGPLNYGYTF
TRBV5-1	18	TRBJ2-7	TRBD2	CASGEGFAGKTGAYEQYF
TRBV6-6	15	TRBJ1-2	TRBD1	CASREQGVMDYGYTF
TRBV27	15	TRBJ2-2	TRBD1	CASSFFGTGTGELFF
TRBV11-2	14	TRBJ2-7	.	CASSPSSGGYEQYF
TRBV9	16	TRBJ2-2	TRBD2	CASSARLAEYTGELFF
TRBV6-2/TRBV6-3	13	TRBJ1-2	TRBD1	CASSYRDRSGYTF
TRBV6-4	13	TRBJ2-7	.	CARKSGDCYEQYF
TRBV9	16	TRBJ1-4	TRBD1	CASSVGTGTTNEKLFF
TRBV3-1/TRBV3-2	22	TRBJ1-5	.	CASSQGLTVFNFTTNGNQPQHF
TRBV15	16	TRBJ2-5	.	CATSRVALADQETQYF
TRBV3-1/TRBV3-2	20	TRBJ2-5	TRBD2	CASSQPRSSGRRDNGETQYF
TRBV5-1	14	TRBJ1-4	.	CASSLDPEGEKLFF
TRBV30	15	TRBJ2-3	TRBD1	CAWSSGQGRGDTQYF
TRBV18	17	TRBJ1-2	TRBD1	CASSPPGTGLINYGYTF
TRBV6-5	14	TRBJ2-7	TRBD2	CASNKGLAGFEQYF
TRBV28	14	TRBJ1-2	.	CASSLSAGLGGYTF
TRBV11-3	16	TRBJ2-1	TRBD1	CASSSDDRGRNNEQFF
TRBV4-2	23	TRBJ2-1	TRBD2	CASSHGAGGGWVGSLSSYNEQFF
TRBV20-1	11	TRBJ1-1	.	CSVPGNTEAFF
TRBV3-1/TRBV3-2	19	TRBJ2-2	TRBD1	CASTYTKPDRGRSTGELFF
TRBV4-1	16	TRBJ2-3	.	CASSQDGFRGTDTQYF
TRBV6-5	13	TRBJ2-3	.	CASSPEHTDTQYF
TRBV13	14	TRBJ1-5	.	CASSLAAAGQPQHF
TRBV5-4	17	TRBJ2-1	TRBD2	CASSPGPGTSGYNEQFF
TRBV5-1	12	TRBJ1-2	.	CASRKEREGYTF
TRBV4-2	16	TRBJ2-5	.	CASSQEGTGWQETQYF
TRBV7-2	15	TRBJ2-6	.	CASSSSGSGANVLTF
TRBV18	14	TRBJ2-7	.	CASSPDRNSYEQYF
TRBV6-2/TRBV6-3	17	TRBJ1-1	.	CASSILATGHLNTEAFF
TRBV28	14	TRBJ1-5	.	CASSFAGGNQPQHF
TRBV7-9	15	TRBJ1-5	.	CASSVSGRGNQPQHF
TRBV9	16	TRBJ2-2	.	CASSVRRQTPTGELFF
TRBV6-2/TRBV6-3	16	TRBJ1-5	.	CASSYLWGEGNQPQHF
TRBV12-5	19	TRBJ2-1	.	CASGLVLKDNRVGAGEQFF
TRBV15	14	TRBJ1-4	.	CATSPFQGNEKLFF
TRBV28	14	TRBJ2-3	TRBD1	CASSIRQGTDTQYF
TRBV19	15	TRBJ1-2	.	CASSTWTAGHYGYTF
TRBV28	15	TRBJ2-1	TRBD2	CASSLGGRARNEQFF
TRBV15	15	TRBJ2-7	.	CATSRVLDSSYEQYF
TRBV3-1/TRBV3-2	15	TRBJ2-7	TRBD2	CASSQRLGRGGEQYF
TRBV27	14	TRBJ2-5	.	CASSSGAPQETQYF